The next 10 T cell receptor beta chains were all read from a single sample in a study of blood T cell repertoires in COVID-19. Generated by immunoSEQ multiplex PCR, the TCRdb table keeps only in-frame clones and is missing some. This table holds about 130,000 clones, more than 80% found once. Sequencing was performed on peripheral blood. These receptors all come from an older woman with acute or convalescent COVID-19.

The table lists this clone with a few counts. The V gene is TRBV6-5, the J gene TRBJ1-2, with no clear D. The CDR3 sequence is 13 residues long. Germline CDR1 and CDR2: MNHEY and SVGAGI. The V and J ends lost 6 bases and 0 bases respectively, with 8 bases between them. The CDR3 nucleotides read TGTGCCAGCAGCCGAACTACTAACTATGGCTACACCTTC. This sequence encodes CASSRTTNYGYTF.

The chain carries TRBV6-1 and TRBJ2-7; 8 bases agree with TRBD1. The CDR3 contains 16 residues. In germline, CDR1 is MNHNS, CDR2 SASEGT. After removal of 1 base from V and 5 bases from J, the junction contained 10 bases not matched to a gene. The CDR3 region has the DNA TGTGCCAGCAGTGAAGAATCCGCCAGGGGGCGAAACGAGCAGTACTTC. As protein: CASSEESARGRNEQYF.

This sequence joins TRBV27 and TRBJ1-2; D is uncertain. Germline loops: CDR1 MNHEY, CDR2 SMNVEV (reference sequence). The CDR3 spans 17 residues. The ends were cut back, 4 bases at V and 4 bases at J, with 22 bases in the middle. The CDR3 spells CASSSTIQTSHGYGYTF. Here the CDR3 DNA reads TGTGCCAGCAGTTCCACCATTCAGACAAGTCACGGCTATGGCTACACCTTC.

V gene TRBV5-5 combines with J gene TRBJ1-5; no reliable D call. Germline CDR1 is SGHKS and CDR2 is YYEKEE (reference sequence). CDR3 size: 16 residues. The germline V and J ends were trimmed by 1 base and 7 bases, with 18 bases remaining between them. The CDR3 spells CASSLFAVRAEQPQHF. Written as DNA, the CDR3 is TGTGCCAGCAGCTTGTTTGCAGTACGAGCGGAGCAGCCCCAGCATTTT.

This sequence joins TRBV6-5 and TRBJ1-1; D possibly corresponds to TRBD1 (5 bases). CDR3 size: 13 residues. Germline V gene data show CDR1 as MNHEY and CDR2 as SVGAGI. Trimming took 5 bases from V and 6 from J, leaving 13 bases between them. DNA of the CDR3: TGTGCCAGCAGTCCTTGGACAACTCCTGAAGCTTTCTTT. The encoded protein is CASSPWTTPEAFF.

This clone was counted a single time. This CDR3 reads CASSLERADHTIYF. In DNA, the CDR3 is TGTGCCAGCAGCTTAGAGAGGGCGGACCACACCATATATTTT. The genes are TRBV7-9 and TRBJ1-3; D uncertain. The CDR3 spans 14 residues. V lost 1 base and J 8 bases, leaving 12 bases between the germline ends. Germline V gene lookup returns CDR1 SEHNR and CDR2 FQNEAQ (reference sequence). The full variable domain, its missing parts supplied by reference TRBV7-9 and TRBJ1-3, is DTGVSQNPRHKITKRGQNVTFRCDPISEHNRLYWYRQTLGQGPEFLTYFQNEAQLEKSRLLSDRFSAERPKGSFSTLEIQRTEQGDSAMYLCASSLERADHTIYFGEGSWLTVV.

The chain has TRBV2 and TRBJ2-2; D possibly corresponds to TRBD2 (6 bases). CDR3 length equals 13 residues. Trimming removed 8 bases from V and 7 bases from J, with 14 bases in between. CDR1 and CDR2 from the germline V gene are SNHLY and FYNNEI. DNA of the CDR3: TGTGCCAGCCGGAGGGAAAAGCACGGGGAGCTGTTTTTT. It translates to CASRREKHGELFF. Full variable domain (rest looked up from reference TRBV2 and TRBJ2-2): EPEVTQTPSHQVTQMGQEVILRCVPISNHLYFYWYRQILGQKVEFLVSFYNNEISEKSEIFDDQFSVERPDGSNFTLKIRSTKLEDSAMYFCASRREKHGELFFGEGSRLTVL.

The V and J genes are TRBV19 and TRBJ1-4, with 11 nucleotides matching TRBD1. Germline loops: CDR1 LNHDA, CDR2 SQIVND (reference sequence). The CDR3 length is 16 residues. With 5 bases clipped from V and 7 bases from J, the junction kept 9 bases outside the gene matches. The CDR3 sequence: CASSQSGQGGFEKLFF. The CDR3 bases are TGTGCCAGTAGTCAGTCGGGACAGGGGGGATTTGAAAAACTGTTTTTT.

The rearrangement joins TRBV6-5 to TRBJ1-6; TRBD1 might be the D (5 bases). Germline V gene lookup returns CDR1 MNHEY and CDR2 SVGAGI. This CDR3 spans 13 amino acids. Trimming took off 7 bases at V and 13 bases at J, with 17 bases between the two ends. The CDR3 here is CASISKGRGPLHF. CDR3 in DNA: TGTGCCAGCATTTCGAAGGGCCGGGGGCCCCTCCACTTT.

The chain combines TRBV29-1 with TRBJ1-1, with 7 bases matching TRBD1. V gave up 4 bases and J gave up 5 bases; unmatched junction bases: 10. Looked up from germline, CDR1 is SQVTM and CDR2 is ANQGSEA. The CDR3 is made up of 14 amino acids. CDR3 residues: CSVGVTGVGTEAFF. The CDR3 DNA sequence: TGCAGCGTTGGGGTAACAGGGGTTGGGACTGAAGCTTTCTTT.